This TCR beta chain was recorded in a study of T cells in Graves' hyperthyroidism and ophthalmopathy. This clonotype was counted only a few times. Its matching antigen is unknown. Findings and caveats of the study: From stable hyperthyroidism, ophthalmopathy was separated by a 13 V-J model.

From germline, CDR1 is MNHNS and CDR2 SASEGT. The CDR3 length is 13 residues. Trimming cost V 7 bases and J 8 bases; bases outside gene matches: 9. Amplified regions were TCR beta CDR3 sequences from RNA transcripts. A set of HTBI primers served as the primers for a first-round RT-PCR of the TCR CDR3. TCRdb reanalysed the multiplex PCR reads using MiXCR and keeps one entry per CDR3 protein. The table records under 400,000 distinct CDR3 sequences, 16% of them present only once. Hyperthyroidism in the patients, aged 18 to 65, was newly diagnosed and under 2 months in duration. Any patient presenting with uncontrolled infection, other autoimmune disease, pregnancy or lactation was left out.

This chain links TRBV6-1 with TRBJ1-2, with 8 bases matching TRBD1. The receptor's source is a man aged 25-40 years with Graves' hyperthyroidism. Source material: blood. CDR3 sequence reads: CASNVDREGGYTF. The CDR3 DNA follows: TGTGCCAGCAACGTGGACAGGGAGGGAGGCTACACCTTC.